This is a list of T cell receptor beta chains from one sample in a study of CXCR3-negative and CXCR3-positive naive CD8 T cells. Following a re-call of the 5' RACE reads, TCRdb has one entry per CDR3 protein and lacks DNA. The sample data list nearly 45,000 distinct CDR3 sequences. Sequenced: memory CD8+ T cells from blood. These receptors all stem from a human donor in good health. Some clones in this sample may be carry-over from other donors' samples. Both conserved end residues are part of each CDR3.

TRBJ2-5 TRBV14 CASSQVGVKETQYF
TRBJ1-1 TRBV7-3 CASSLNGGVTEAFF
TRBJ2-3 TRBV3-1 CASSPSGGAVDTQYF
TRBJ2-7 TRBV5-5 CASSLSGFFSYEQYF
TRBJ2-6 TRBV12-3/TRBV12-4 CASRGTDNVLTF
TRBJ2-7 TRBV10-3 CAISESSGRAYEQYF
TRBJ2-7 TRBV20-1 CSARAFGAYEQYF
TRBJ2-2 TRBV29-1 CSVFGGDSAGELFF
TRBJ2-1 TRBV28 CAGRGIRGGPDEQFF
TRBJ2-7 TRBV11-2 CASSLGTLNSYEQYF
TRBJ1-1 TRBV12-3/TRBV12-4 CASTEQGSTEAFF
TRBJ2-7 TRBV5-4 CASSSGLASYEQYF
TRBJ2-5 TRBV6-5 CASSYSSSVQETQYF
TRBJ2-7 TRBV7-2 CASSPRGSGQGRYEQYF